The next 31 T cell receptor beta chains were all read from a single sample in a study of blood T cell repertoires in COVID-19. Here immunoSEQ multiplex PCR was the method, and the copy in TCRdb shows in-frame clones only, minus some. Of 200,000 to 250,000 clones listed, roughly 88% are singletons. Sequencing was performed on peripheral blood. The receptor set was obtained from a man aged 18 to 29 with active or convalescent COVID-19.

The CDR3 reads CASSLDTGANYGYTF. The CDR3 DNA is TGCGCCAGCAGCTTGGACACAGGGGCTAACTATGGCTACACCTTC. This chain links TRBV5-1 with TRBJ1-2; 7 nucleotides line up with TRBD1. In germline, CDR1 is SGHRS, CDR2 YFSETQ. CDR3 size: 15 residues. After removal of 0 bases from V and 0 bases from J, the junction contained 2 bases not matched to a gene.

The CDR3 spells CASSDGSHYHNEQFF. The CDR3 DNA sequence: TGCGCCAGCAGTGATGGTAGTCACTACCACAATGAGCAGTTCTTC. The genes are TRBV10-1 and TRBJ2-1; the D is unclear. The germline V gene has CDR1 WNHNN and CDR2 SYGVQD (reference sequence). Trimming cost V 3 bases and J 5 bases, with 14 bases left between them. The CDR3 extends over 15 amino acids.

This rearrangement joins TRBV5-1 to TRBJ2-2, with TRBD2 matching over 7 bases. Germline-derived CDR1 and CDR2 are SGHRS and YFSETQ. V gave up 2 bases and J gave up 7 bases; unmatched junction bases: 2. The length of the CDR3 is 13 residues. In DNA, the CDR3 is TGCGCCAGCAGCTTTCAGCGGGACGGGGAGCTGTTTTTT. It is translated as CASSFQRDGELFF.

The chain combines TRBV6-2 or TRBV6-3 with TRBJ2-1; D remains unclear. The CDR3 has 12 amino acids. V lost 0 bases, J lost 13 bases, and 10 bases lay in between. The V gene's germline CDR1 is MNHEY and CDR2 SVGEGT. The CDR3 loop reads CASSYSWSIQFF. The DNA for the CDR3 is TGTGCCAGCAGTTACTCCTGGAGTATACAGTTCTTC.

The J gene is TRBJ2-7, the V gene TRBV27; D perhaps matches TRBD2 (6 bases). Germline assignment: CDR1 MNHEY and CDR2 SMNVEV (reference sequence). The ends were cut back, 4 bases at V and 0 bases at J, with 10 bases in the middle. This CDR3 is built from 14 residues. Here the CDR3 reads CASSYLASSYEQYF. CDR3 nucleotide sequence: TGTGCCAGCAGTTACCTAGCGAGCTCCTACGAGCAGTACTTC.

The chain carries TRBV27 and TRBJ1-6; D gene ambiguous. CDR3 length: 13 amino acids. Germline loops: CDR1 MNHEY, CDR2 SMNVEV (reference sequence). V lost 3 bases, J lost 9 bases, and 9 bases lay in between. CDR3 coding DNA: TGTGCCAGCAGTTTCCTCGGGAGTTCACCCCTCCACTTT. Its translation is CASSFLGSSPLHF.

The chain employs TRBV10-3 and TRBJ2-1; D ambiguous. The germline V and J ends were trimmed by 3 bases and 7 bases, with 10 bases remaining between them. This CDR3 has 13 amino acids. CDR1 ENHRY and CDR2 SYGVKD come from the germline V gene. The CDR3 DNA is TGTGCCATCAGTGACCCCCCGGAGAATGAGCAGTTCTTC. Protein: CAISDPPENEQFF.

The chain carries TRBV29-1 and TRBJ2-5; D possibly corresponds to TRBD1 (6 bases). The better agreement between TRBJ2-7 and the DNA end casts doubt on the J call. The germline V gene has CDR1 SQVTM and CDR2 ANQGSEA. The CDR3 has 12 residues. The CDR3 region is CSSQGFGTEQYF. CDR3 DNA sequence: TGCAGTTCCCAGGGGTTTGGGACCGAGCAGTACTTC.

A remark on this clone: A junction boundary mismatches the germline segment, possibly from a read error. In DNA form, the CDR3 reads TGTGCCACTCGGGCAGGGATGGGCAACCAGCCCCAGCATTTT. Protein sequence: CATRAGMGNQPQHF. The V gene is TRBV28, the J gene TRBJ1-5, with TRBD1 as a possible D gene (5 bases). CDR1 is MDHEN and CDR2 is SYDVKM in the germline V gene. The CDR3 covers 14 residues.

The genes are TRBV7-6 and TRBJ2-5; 7 bases align to TRBD2. V shed 4 bases and J 3 bases; nucleotides not matched to a gene: 11. Germline V gene data show CDR1 as SGHVS and CDR2 as FNYEAQ. This CDR3 spans 16 amino acids. The CDR3 spells CASSSKSAGVEETQYF. In nucleotides, the CDR3 is TGTGCCAGCAGCTCAAAGTCTGCGGGAGTTGAAGAGACCCAGTACTTC.

The rearrangement uses TRBV6-5 and TRBJ1-5; D possibly corresponds to TRBD1 (5 bases). The ends were cut back, 7 bases at V and 3 bases at J, with 13 bases in the middle. The V gene's germline CDR1 is MNHEY and CDR2 SVGAGI. The CDR3 covers 14 residues. CDR3 in DNA: TGTGCCAGCAATCGGCAGGGTAACAATCAGCCCCAGCATTTT. Encoded protein: CASNRQGNNQPQHF.

This rearrangement joins TRBV5-1 to TRBJ1-3, with 12 bases matching TRBD1. Germline lookup yields CDR1 SGHRS and CDR2 YFSETQ. The CDR3 loop spans 19 amino acids. J gave up 1 base and V 4 bases, and 12 bases lay outside the gene matches. The CDR3 DNA follows: TGCGCCAGCAGCCCAGGGACAGGGGGCTTCCTAAATTCTGGAAACACCATATATTTT. Residues: CASSPGTGGFLNSGNTIYF.

The chain is built from TRBV2 and TRBJ1-4; tentatively, D is TRBD1 (5 bases). Trimming took off 5 bases at V and 3 bases at J, with 10 bases between the two ends. This CDR3 comprises 14 residues. The germline V gene has CDR1 SNHLY and CDR2 FYNNEI. The DNA for the CDR3 is TGTGCCAGCAGTCTAGGGACTTCTAATGAAAAACTGTTTTTT. It codes for CASSLGTSNEKLFF.

There are a few counts of this clone. V and J are TRBV5-8 and TRBJ1-1, with 7 bases aligning to TRBD1. The CDR3 loop spans 14 amino acids. V gave up 0 bases and J gave up 4 bases; unmatched junction bases: 3. Germline V lookup: CDR1 SGHTS, CDR2 YDEGEE. CDR3 nucleotide sequence: TGTGCCAGCAGCTTGGCAGGGGGAGTCACTGAAGCTTTCTTT. Amino acid sequence: CASSLAGGVTEAFF.

The V gene is TRBV5-4, the J gene TRBJ2-1; 16 bases match TRBD2. The CDR3 contains 19 residues. V was clipped by 5 bases and J by 0 bases; unmatched bases: 8. The V gene's germline CDR1 is SGHNT and CDR2 YYREEE (reference sequence). The CDR3: CASSKPGLAGGSSYNEQFF. The CDR3 coding sequence is TGTGCCAGCAGTAAACCGGGACTAGCGGGAGGGAGCTCCTACAATGAGCAGTTCTTC.

The chain links TRBV7-9 to TRBJ2-5; D uncertain. This CDR3 has 12 amino acids. V was trimmed by 6 bases and J by 5 bases, leaving 10 bases between them. CDR1 is SEHNR, CDR2 FQNEAQ, per germline (reference sequence). The CDR3 DNA sequence: TGTGCCAGCAGTCCCATTCGGGAGACCCAGTACTTC. Encoded protein: CASSPIRETQYF.

CDR3 in amino acids: CAWSRQGASYNSPLHF. The CDR3 coding sequence is TGTGCCTGGAGCCGACAGGGGGCCTCCTATAATTCACCCCTCCACTTT. V gene TRBV30 combines with J gene TRBJ1-6; 10 nucleotides agree with TRBD1. This CDR3 is 16 amino acids long. Germline CDR1 reads GTSNPN; CDR2 reads SVGIG (reference sequence). The junction had 2 bases not matched to a gene; V was cut back by 3 bases and J by 0 bases.

The V call is TRBV6-1, the J call TRBJ1-6; no firm D call. CDR3 length: 18 amino acids. Per the germline V gene, CDR1 is MNHNS and CDR2 is SASEGT. The V end was cut by 2 bases, the J end by 0 bases, with 14 bases between. CDR3 sequence: CASSETLLGSSYNSPLHF. DNA for the CDR3: TGTGCCAGCAGTGAAACCCTCCTAGGGAGCTCCTATAATTCACCCCTCCACTTT.

This chain connects TRBV29-1 to TRBJ1-6; 7 bases align to TRBD1. Germline lookup yields CDR1 SQVTM and CDR2 ANQGSEA. This CDR3 is 13 amino acids long. The junction had 1 base not matched to a gene; V was cut back by 4 bases and J by 4 bases. The CDR3 here is CSVGQGYNSPLHF. Here the CDR3 DNA reads TGCAGCGTTGGACAGGGATATAATTCACCCCTCCACTTT.

This chain connects TRBV6-1 to TRBJ2-1, with 15 bases matching TRBD2. From germline, CDR1 is MNHNS and CDR2 SASEGT. V shed 4 bases and J 5 bases; nucleotides not matched to a gene: 12. The CDR3 has 19 residues. The CDR3: CASSATRTSGRAGHNEQFF. CDR3 coding DNA: TGTGCCAGCAGTGCGACTAGGACTAGCGGGAGGGCCGGGCACAATGAGCAGTTCTTC.

The chain couples TRBV29-1 to TRBJ1-5; TRBD1 matches at 7 bases. The CDR3 extends over 12 amino acids. Trimming cost V 4 bases and J 7 bases; bases outside gene matches: 4. Germline V gene lookup returns CDR1 SQVTM and CDR2 ANQGSEA. CDR3 loop: CSVGDRKQPQHF. CDR3 coding DNA: TGCAGCGTTGGGGACAGAAAACAGCCCCAGCATTTT.

This chain links TRBV7-6 with TRBJ2-1, with TRBD2 matching over 7 bases. The CDR3 totals 12 residues. CDR1 is SGHVS and CDR2 is FNYEAQ in the germline V gene. The trim removed 5 bases at V and 7 bases at J, leaving 2 bases unmatched. In DNA, the CDR3 is TGTGCCAGCAGCCCCGGGGGGAATGAGCAGTTCTTC. Its protein is CASSPGGNEQFF.

This clone was counted between two and nine times. V and J are TRBV7-9 and TRBJ2-7; possibly TRBD2 for D (5 bases). CDR1 SEHNR and CDR2 FQNEAQ come from the germline V gene (reference sequence). This CDR3 is 14 amino acids long. The germline V and J ends were trimmed by 4 bases and 2 bases, with 12 bases remaining between them. Here the CDR3 DNA reads TGTGCCAGCAGCTCTCAGGAGGAACCCTACGAGCAGTACTTC. It specifies CASSSQEEPYEQYF. The variable domain in full, completed from reference TRBV7-9 and TRBJ2-7, reads DTGVSQNPRHKITKRGQNVTFRCDPISEHNRLYWYRQTLGQGPEFLTYFQNEAQLEKSRLLSDRFSAERPKGSFSTLEIQRTEQGDSAMYLCASSSQEEPYEQYFGPGTRLTVT.

This clone has just one count. This chain connects TRBV10-1 to TRBJ2-3; D remains ambiguous. This CDR3 has 15 residues. V was clipped by 1 base and J by 2 bases, with 10 bases between them. CDR1 is WNHNN, CDR2 SYGVQD, per germline (reference sequence). The CDR3 nucleotides read TGCGCCAGCAGTGAGTTTGCGGAATACACAGATACGCAGTATTTT. Amino acid sequence: CASSEFAEYTDTQYF.

The chain is built from TRBV29-1 and TRBJ1-1; the match to TRBD1 covers 10 bases. Germline values: CDR1 SQVTM, CDR2 ANQGSEA. CDR3 length: 14 residues. V lost 7 bases and J lost 1; bases outside the gene matches: 6. The DNA of the CDR3 is TGCAGCGGTCTGACAGGGGGCGCGAACACTGAAGCTTTCTTT. It is translated as CSGLTGGANTEAFF.

The V and J genes are TRBV18 and TRBJ2-5; 11 bases are shared with TRBD2. J lost 2 bases, V lost 6 bases, and 14 bases had no gene match. This CDR3 region has 18 residues. The germline CDR1 and CDR2 sequences are KGHSH and LQKENI. The CDR3: CASSVVGPLAGAQETQYF. DNA of the CDR3: TGTGCCAGCTCGGTAGTTGGGCCACTAGCGGGAGCGCAAGAGACCCAGTACTTC.

This clone was observed a handful of times. The chain employs TRBV6-5 and TRBJ2-2; D is perhaps TRBD2 (5 bases). The CDR3 has 13 residues. The V gene lost 6 bases and the J gene lost 6 bases, with 11 bases spanning the gap. The germline gives CDR1 MNHEY, CDR2 SVGAGI. CDR3 bases: TGTGCCAGCAGACTAGGAGTTTCCGGGGAGCTGTTTTTT. This encodes CASRLGVSGELFF.

This clone was detected once. The J gene is TRBJ2-3, the V gene TRBV6-5; 10 bases are shared with TRBD2. Per the germline V gene, CDR1 is MNHEY and CDR2 is SVGAGI. This CDR3 is 14 amino acids long. Trimming took 6 bases from V and 3 from J; bases not matched to a gene: 3. The CDR3 sequence is CASRVAGGTDTQYF. The CDR3 DNA reads as TGTGCCAGCAGAGTAGCGGGAGGTACAGATACGCAGTATTTT.

The chain employs TRBV27 and TRBJ2-7; 8 bases align to TRBD1. The CDR3 length is 14 residues. The V gene end was trimmed by 6 bases and the J gene end by 4 bases; junction bases not matched to a gene: 8. The germline V gene encodes CDR1 MNHEY and CDR2 SMNVEV (reference sequence). For the CDR3, the DNA is TGTGCCAGCAGGTCCGGGACAGGTCCTTACGAGCAGTACTTC. Residues: CASRSGTGPYEQYF.

J is TRBJ2-3 and V is TRBV7-8; 12 nucleotides match TRBD2. CDR3 length: 16 residues. Per the germline V gene, CDR1 is SGHVS and CDR2 is FQNEAQ. V dropped 4 bases and J dropped 3; count of bases not matched to a gene: 5. The chain's CDR3 is CASSSWTSGVTDTQYF. The CDR3 region has the DNA TGTGCCAGCAGCTCTTGGACTAGCGGGGTGACAGATACGCAGTATTTT.

The V gene is TRBV5-4, the J gene TRBJ2-2; 9 bases map to TRBD2. The ends lost 0 bases at V and 2 bases at J; junction bases unmatched: 2. This CDR3 is 16 amino acids long. Per the germline V gene, CDR1 is SGHNT and CDR2 is YYREEE (reference sequence). The CDR3 coding sequence is TGTGCCAGCAGCTTGGGACTAGCGGATAACACCGGGGAGCTGTTTTTT. Amino acid sequence: CASSLGLADNTGELFF.